This T cell receptor (beta chain) was identified in a study of blood T cells in healthy people across ages. Study-level points and caveats: In the absence of known donor CMV status, changes in expanded clonotypes were possibly confounded. Conclusively comparing naive with antigen-experienced cells was impossible with unsorted PBMCs.

The table lists this clonotype with a few counts. The antigen is not known. Each of the donors had around 10 milliliters of peripheral blood drawn into EDTA-treated Vacutainer tubes. At least 5.5 micrograms of total RNA were extracted per sample. A second about 7 to 12 cycle PCR used barcoded and J-beta primers. TCRdb re-analysed the 5' RACE reads in MiXCR, keeping a single row per CDR3 protein. Here the sample spans 2 million or so distinct CDR3 sequences, 49% being singletons. This CDR3 comprises 14 residues. The ends were cut back, 7 bases at V and 6 bases at J, with 16 bases in the middle. V is TRBV12-3 or TRBV12-4 and J is TRBJ2-1; possibly TRBD2 for D (7 bases). This clonotype was obtained from a woman in her forties in good health. The sequenced sample was blood. The CDR3 sequence is CASTPGGPLNEQFF. The CDR3 DNA reads as TGTGCCAGCACCCCGGGGGGCCCGCTCAATGAGCAGTTCTTC.